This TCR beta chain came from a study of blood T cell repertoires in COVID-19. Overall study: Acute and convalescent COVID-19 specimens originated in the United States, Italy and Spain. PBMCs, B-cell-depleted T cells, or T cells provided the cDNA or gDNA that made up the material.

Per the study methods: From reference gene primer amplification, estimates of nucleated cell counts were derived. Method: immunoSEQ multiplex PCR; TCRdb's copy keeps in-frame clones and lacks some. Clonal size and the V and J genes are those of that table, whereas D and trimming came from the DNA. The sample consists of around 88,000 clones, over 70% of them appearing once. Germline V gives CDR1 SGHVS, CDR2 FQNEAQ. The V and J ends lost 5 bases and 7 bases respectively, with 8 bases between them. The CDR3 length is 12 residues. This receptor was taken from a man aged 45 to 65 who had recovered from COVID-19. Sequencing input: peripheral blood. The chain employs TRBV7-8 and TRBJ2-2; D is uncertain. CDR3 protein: CASSALYGELFF. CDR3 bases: TGTGCCAGCAGCGCACTATACGGGGAGCTGTTTTTT.